This T cell receptor beta chain was sequenced for a study of cytomegalovirus exposure and HLA in healthy donors. Study-level results: The authors later linked a missense DCLRE1C variant to TCR beta V- and J-gene trimming.

This PCR relied on a set of 60 Vbeta primers and 13 Jbeta primers. TCRdb's copy holds only in-frame clones and misses some; the assay was immunoSEQ multiplex PCR. The profile shows some 220,000 clones, approximately 82% of them singletons. V was pared by 2 bases and J by 3 bases, with 14 bases between. The CDR3 extends over 16 amino acids. CDR1 is KGHSH and CDR2 is LQKENI in the germline V gene. Notes on this clone: Its specificity is unknown.

The chain carries TRBV18 and TRBJ1-5; D not certain. Sequences were obtained from PBMCs. This TCR came from a middle-aged woman in good health and CMV-seronegative. CDR3 in DNA: TGTGCCAGCTCACCAGCAAGGAGGATAGACAATCAGCCCCAGCATTTT. Residues: CASSPARRIDNQPQHF. Filled out from reference TRBV18 and TRBJ1-5, the complete variable domain reads NAGVMQNPRHLVRRRGQEARLRCSPMKGHSHVYWYRQLPEEGLKFMVYLQKENIIDESGMPKERFSAEFPKEGPSILRIQQVVRGDSAAYFCASSPARRIDNQPQHFGDGTRLSIL.